This TCR beta chain was recorded in a study of shared clonotypes between healthy human individuals (dated by TCRdb to 2019 to 2021). Some background on the complete study: Two women and three men aged 18 to 49 years were included in the cohort. For each donor, three plates each were used for CD4 naive and CD4 memory, two plates were used for CD8 naive, and one plate was used for CD8 memory. To estimate repertoire size and how much clonotype sharing occurs between individuals, the study deeply sequenced the blood TCR repertoires of about five healthy adults. Each donor's leukapheresis produced roughly between about 0.9 and 9.5 billion PBMCs. Different laboratories and diverse techniques were used to prepare libraries and sequence TCR repertoires, to increase sequencing depth and limit assay-specific biases. Study-wide findings and limitations: The genetic and exposure-history diversity represented was limited by the small number of donors. Sampling was restricted to blood, and TCR repertoires in tissue are likely to differ from TCR repertoires in blood. Compared with non-shared clonotypes, clonotypes shared by all four sorted-subset donors had higher generation probabilities. Larger estimated clonotype richness was generally found for naive subsets than for memory subsets. Pairwise subsampling led to the expectation that sequencing depth would affect the degree of clonotype sharing among donors. Even with the large sequencing depth, rarefaction of the sorted-subset datasets indicated that sequencing was incomplete. Across a handful of donors, about 4.5% of naive CD4, over 3% of naive CD8, about 2% of memory CD4, and 0.4% of memory CD8 clonotypes were shared.

TCR CDR3 regions were amplified from genomic DNA by multiplex PCR using the deep immunoSEQ assay. Extracted genomic DNA from each cell subset was spread evenly across all wells of several immunoSEQ 96-well plates, with each plate serving as a replicate. For sorted subsets, about 200 ng genomic DNA, equal to tens of thousands of T cell genomes, was loaded into each replicate PCR. Purified libraries were measured with a Qubit 3.0 fluorometer, size-checked on a Bioanalyzer 2100, and measured again with the KAPA Library Quantification kit. A separate single-read 150-cycle Illumina NextSeq 550 flow cell was used to sequence each immunoSEQ 96-well plate. The study's own analysis went as follows. The immunoSEQ output contained only junctional sequences without quality scores, so filtering could not match that applied to full-length reads. To assign V/J genes and CDR3, sequences were annotated against IMGT germline references using PyIR, a Python wrapper for IgBLAST v1.9. Any read was removed if the V/J assignment was weak (E-value above 1e-6), the CDR3 was missing, or the read contained stop codons, out-of-frame junctions, or ambiguous translated residues. V3J clonotypes were defined by identical inferred V gene, J gene, and CDR3 amino acid sequence. Percentage overlap between repertoires was calculated by dividing the number of shared unique clonotypes by the size of the smaller repertoire. RTK rarefaction, the Chao1 estimator, and Recon v2.1 estimates of unobserved clonotypes were used to assess repertoire richness. For all TCRbeta clonotypes obtained by the gDNA method from four donors, generation probabilities were computed with OLGA. The table was pulled from immuneACCESS by TCRdb, which kept in-frame rearrangements only. Such tables lose some clones; where checked, under half of the loss comes from unresolved V genes, and the rest has no known cause. The DNA gave D and trimming, while V, J and clone size come from that table. Recorded for this sample are approximately 1,500,000 clones; 95% to 99% of them occurred a single time. The leading ten clones occupy 0.4% to 0.45% of the sample.

Only one count was recorded for this clone. Its antigen is not yet known. Base qualities were left out, and no much larger clone turns up one base away. The donors were healthy, HIV-negative adults with no recently reported acute infections or vaccinations. Every donor was a Caucasian adult residing in Nashville, Tennessee, USA. CD4+ T cells were enriched by magnetic negative selection, after which naive cells were positively selected on CD45RA and the negative fraction was taken as the memory subset. Blood was obtained by leukapheresis, after which PBMCs were separated by Ficoll-Histopaque density gradient centrifugation and cryopreserved in liquid nitrogen vapor phase. Analytical flow cytometry was used to check the purity and quantity of every magnetically sorted T cell population. From each sorted fraction, genomic DNA was isolated and quantified by UV absorbance on a Nanodrop 2000c. CDR1 and CDR2 are drawn from the germline V gene (reference sequence): MNHNY, SVGAGI. The CDR3 numbers 15 residues from cysteine through phenylalanine. Of all the DNA, just the CDR3 is kept, 45 bases in frame from base 1. At the junction V is shortened by 2 bases and J by 1 base, with 12 bases in between.

The sequencing sample was made of naive CD4+ T cells sorted from blood. The cell subset or site label for this specimen denotes: CD45RA+ positively selected. The rearranged chain carries TRBV6-6 and TRBJ2-7; TRBD1 might be the D gene, on 5 matching bases. This receptor was taken from a man aged 30 to 45 in good health. The CDR3 has the sequence CASSYLSTASYEQYF. Here is the DNA: TGTGCCAGCAGTTACCTCTCGACAGCATCCTACGAGCAGTACTTC.